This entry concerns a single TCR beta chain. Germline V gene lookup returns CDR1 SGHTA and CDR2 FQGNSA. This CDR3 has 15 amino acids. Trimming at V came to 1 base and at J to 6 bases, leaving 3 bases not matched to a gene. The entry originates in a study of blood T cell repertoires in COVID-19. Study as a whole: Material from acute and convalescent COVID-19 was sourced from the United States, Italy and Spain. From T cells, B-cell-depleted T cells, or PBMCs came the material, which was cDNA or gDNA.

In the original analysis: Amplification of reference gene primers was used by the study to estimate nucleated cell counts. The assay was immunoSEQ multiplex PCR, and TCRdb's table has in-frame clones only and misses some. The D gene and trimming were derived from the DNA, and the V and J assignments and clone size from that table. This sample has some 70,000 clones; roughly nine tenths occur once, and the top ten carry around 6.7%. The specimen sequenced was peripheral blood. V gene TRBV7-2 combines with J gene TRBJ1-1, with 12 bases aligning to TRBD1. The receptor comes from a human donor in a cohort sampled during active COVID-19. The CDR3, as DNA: TGTGCCAGCAGCTTAGACGGGACAGGGGGCTCTGAAGCTTTCTTT. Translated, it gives CASSLDGTGGSEAFF.